The 25 T cell receptor beta chains in this list originate from one sample, sequenced in a study of T cells in Graves' hyperthyroidism and ophthalmopathy. RNA transcripts gave rise to amplified TCR beta CDR3 regions. RT-PCR in the first round (using the HTBI primer set) targeted the TCR CDR3. In TCRdb, the multiplex PCR reads were re-called with MiXCR into one record per CDR3 protein. The sample yields around 580,000 distinct CDR3 sequences, around 46% seen once. Material: peripheral blood or thyroid tissue (not recorded which). These receptors originate from a woman aged 18-29 years with Graves' hyperthyroidism.

V and J are TRBV2 and TRBJ2-7; 8 nucleotides agree with TRBD2. J gave up 2 bases and V 8 bases, and 11 bases lay outside the gene matches. In germline, CDR1 is SNHLY, CDR2 FYNNEI. The CDR3 has 15 amino acids. The CDR3 DNA sequence: TGTGCCAGCGGAGGAACTCGGGAGGGCGCCTACGAGCAGTACTTC. As protein: CASGGTREGAYEQYF. The full variable domain, its missing parts supplied by reference TRBV2 and TRBJ2-7, is EPEVTQTPSHQVTQMGQEVILRCVPISNHLYFYWYRQILGQKVEFLVSFYNNEISEKSEIFDDQFSVERPDGSNFTLKIRSTKLEDSAMYFCASGGTREGAYEQYFGPGTRLTVT.

Ten or more counts support this clonotype. The chain uses TRBV20-1 and TRBJ2-7; 14 nucleotides match TRBD2. The CDR3 loop spans 14 amino acids. Germline V lookup: CDR1 DFQATT, CDR2 SNEGSKA (reference sequence). V shed 4 bases and J 3 bases; nucleotides not matched to a gene: 2. This CDR3 is CSAIGLAGGYEQYF. The CDR3 region has the DNA TGCAGTGCTATAGGACTAGCGGGAGGCTACGAGCAGTACTTC.

V is TRBV3-1 and J is TRBJ1-1, with 7 bases matching TRBD1. After removal of 0 bases from V and 5 bases from J, the junction contained 6 bases not matched to a gene. This CDR3 region has 15 residues. Germline values: CDR1 LGHDT, CDR2 YNNKEL (reference sequence). CDR3 sequence reads: CASSQDRGGKTEAFF. CDR3 bases: TGTGCCAGCAGCCAAGATAGAGGGGGCAAGACTGAAGCTTTCTTT.

The rearrangement joins TRBV20-1 to TRBJ2-7, with TRBD2 identical over 11 bases. The J call may be incorrect, as the DNA end agrees better with TRBJ2-1. CDR1 is DFQATT, CDR2 SNEGSKA, per germline (reference sequence). The CDR3 sequence is 16 residues long. The CDR3 region has the DNA TGCAGTGCTAGAGTCATGGGACTAGCGGTTCGGCCTGAGCAGTTCTTC. Translating it yields CSARVMGLAVRPEQFF.

V gene TRBV7-9 combines with J gene TRBJ2-1; 15 nucleotides line up with TRBD2. V was pared by 5 bases and J by 3 bases, with 14 bases of the junction left unmatched. Per germline, CDR1 SEHNR and CDR2 FQNEAQ (reference sequence). This CDR3 contains 20 residues. The CDR3: CASSAQPGLAGGLIYNEQFF. The CDR3 DNA sequence: TGTGCCAGCAGCGCCCAGCCGGGACTAGCGGGAGGCTTGATCTACAATGAGCAGTTCTTC.

The gene calls are TRBV10-3 and TRBJ1-1; 7 nucleotides match TRBD1. Germline CDR1 is ENHRY and CDR2 is SYGVKD. CDR3 size: 17 residues. The V and J ends lost 11 bases and 1 base, in that order; junction bases with no gene match: 19. This chain's CDR3 is CAWSVPRRAGGNTEAFF. CDR3 in DNA: TGTGCCTGGAGTGTCCCGCGGCGGGCAGGGGGGAACACTGAAGCTTTCTTT.

This rearrangement joins TRBV11-2 to TRBJ1-1; D remains unclear. V was clipped by 5 bases and J by 8 bases, with 6 bases between them. The V gene's germline CDR1 is SGHAT and CDR2 FQNNGV. This CDR3 is built from 10 residues. As DNA, the CDR3 is TGTGCCAGCAGCCAGGCGGAAGCTTTCTTT. It specifies CASSQAEAFF. Combining the CDR3 with reference TRBV11-2 and TRBJ1-1 gives the whole variable domain EAGVAQSPRYKIIEKRQSVAFWCNPISGHATLYWYQQILGQGPKLLIQFQNNGVVDDSQLPKDRFSAERLKGVDSTLKIQPAKLEDSAVYLCASSQAEAFFGQGTRLTVV.

This clonotype was seen at least ten times. The chain links TRBV18 to TRBJ2-5; no reliable D call. Germline V CDR1 and CDR2: KGHSH, LQKENI. CDR3 length: 12 amino acids. The V end lost 6 bases, the J end lost 7 bases, and 12 bases lay between the germline ends. CDR3 DNA sequence: TGTGCCAGCTCTACCAAAGAGTGGACCCAGTACTTC. Its protein product is CASSTKEWTQYF.

This chain joins TRBV29-1 and TRBJ2-5; 12 bases align to TRBD2. CDR3 length: 14 amino acids. V lost 8 bases and J lost 7; bases outside the gene matches: 11. Germline CDR1 SQVTM, CDR2 ANQGSEA. CDR3 bases: TGCAGCCTCACTAGCGGGGGGCGGGCGGGGACCCAGTACTTC. Translating it yields CSLTSGGRAGTQYF.

In this sample, this clonotype turned up many times. V is TRBV12-3 or TRBV12-4 and J is TRBJ2-7; D uncertain. Trimming took off 6 bases at V and 3 bases at J, with 9 bases between the two ends. The length of the CDR3 is 12 residues. CDR3 region: CASSHPGYEQYF. CDR3 nucleotide sequence: TGTGCCAGCAGCCACCCCGGCTACGAGCAGTACTTC.

The chain joins TRBV7-9 to TRBJ1-1, with unresolved D. Trimming took 2 bases from V and 11 from J, leaving 3 bases between them. The length of the CDR3 is 9 residues. CDR1 is SEHNR and CDR2 is FQNEAQ in the germline V gene (reference sequence). The CDR3: CASSLRAFF. The CDR3 DNA reads TGTGCCAGCAGCTTAAGGGCTTTCTTT.

Note on this clonotype: A much larger clone lies a single base off, so this may be a read error. The V and J genes are TRBV9 and TRBJ2-7; perhaps D is TRBD1 or TRBD2 (5 bases each). CDR1 and CDR2 (germline): SGDLS, YYNGEE. V dropped 4 bases and J dropped 0 bases, with 11 bases sitting between them. The CDR3 length is 14 residues. In DNA, the CDR3 is TGTGCCAGCAGCTGGGGGAGCGTCTCCTACGAGCAGTACTTC. This codes for CASSWGSVSYEQYF.

The CDR3 loop is CASSLVEGNTIYF. In DNA, the CDR3 is TGTGCCAGCAGCTTGGTGGAGGGGAACACCATATATTTT. V gene TRBV5-6 combines with J gene TRBJ1-3; D is perhaps TRBD1 (5 bases). Germline values: CDR1 SGHDT, CDR2 YYEEEE. V was clipped by 0 bases and J by 7 bases, with 8 bases between them. CDR3 length: 13 residues.

V and J are TRBV7-6 and TRBJ2-7, with 9 bases identical to TRBD1. The J call may be in error: the DNA end matches TRBJ2-1 better. This CDR3 has 13 amino acids. CDR1 and CDR2 (germline): SGHVS, FNYEAQ. In nucleotides, the CDR3 is TGTGCCTGCGCTCCGGGACAGGGAACTGAGCAGTTCTTC. Its translation is CACAPGQGTEQFF.

Of note for this clonotype: This CDR3 fails to terminate in the conserved phenylalanine or tryptophan, so it likely reflects a read error. No DNA is shown, since the ends of the CDR3 on it are uncertain; the CDR3 is the one TCRdb lists. The V gene is TRBV7-2, the J gene TRBJ1-4; the table calls TRBD1, which could not be checked here. Germline V CDR1 and CDR2: SGHTA, FQGNSA. From its first to its last residue, the CDR3 has 8 amino acids. The CDR3 sequence is CASSLLDR.

This clonotype was seen many times. The chain joins TRBV14 to TRBJ1-4, with D possibly TRBD1 on 5 matching bases. Germline V gene data show CDR1 as SGHDN and CDR2 as FVKESK. The CDR3 extends over 14 amino acids. V dropped 4 bases and J dropped 8 bases, with 14 bases sitting between them. As DNA, the CDR3 is TGTGCCAGCAGCCCCTCGGGACCCAAAGAAAAACTGTTTTTT. Amino acid sequence: CASSPSGPKEKLFF.

The chain recombines TRBV7-2 with TRBJ2-7, with 12 bases aligning to TRBD2. V lost 5 bases and J lost 7; bases outside the gene matches: 12. The CDR3 totals 16 residues. Germline V gene sequence: CDR1 SGHTA, CDR2 FQGNSA. The chain's CDR3 is CASSQDLAGGGNEQYF. As DNA, the CDR3 is TGTGCCAGCAGCCAAGATCTAGCGGGAGGGGGAAATGAGCAGTACTTC.

The chain uses TRBV20-1 and TRBJ1-2; TRBD1 is a possible D gene (5 bases). From germline, CDR1 is DFQATT and CDR2 SNEGSKA (reference sequence). V was shortened by 3 bases and J by 7 bases, with 9 bases between the two germline ends. The CDR3 is made up of 11 amino acids. The CDR3 sequence is CSASRGGGYTF. DNA of the CDR3: TGCAGTGCTAGTCGGGGGGGTGGCTACACCTTC.

This rearrangement joins TRBV7-3 to TRBJ1-5; D is possibly TRBD1 (6 bases). The V gene's germline CDR1 is SGHTA and CDR2 FQGTGA. With 5 bases removed from V and 7 bases from J, the gap between germline ends came to 15 bases. The CDR3 contains 14 residues. CDR3 loop: CASSPRGISQPQHF. The DNA of the CDR3 is TGTGCCAGCAGCCCCAGGGGTATTAGCCAGCCCCAGCATTTT.

The genes are TRBV2 and TRBJ2-2; TRBD2 agrees at 8 bases. This CDR3 region has 15 residues. The V gene's germline CDR1 is SNHLY and CDR2 FYNNEI. With 8 bases clipped from V and 4 bases from J, the junction kept 9 bases outside the gene matches. CDR3 sequence: CASWSAGGGTGELFF. The CDR3 DNA is TGTGCCAGCTGGTCGGCGGGAGGAGGCACCGGGGAGCTGTTTTTT.

This clonotype appeared many times. The chain joins TRBV5-8 to TRBJ2-7, with D possibly being TRBD2 (6 bases). Trimming stripped 0 bases from V and 0 bases from J, with 10 bases between. This CDR3 has 15 residues. Germline values: CDR1 SGHTS, CDR2 YDEGEE. CDR3 protein: CASSLEIGSSYEQYF. The CDR3 region has the DNA TGTGCCAGCAGCTTGGAGATCGGGAGCTCCTACGAGCAGTACTTC.

The chain carries TRBV4-1 and TRBJ1-1; TRBD1 agrees at 7 bases. CDR1 is MGHRA, CDR2 YSYEKL, per germline. The CDR3 is 18 amino acids. Unmatched junction bases numbered 11, after V lost 1 base and J lost 0 bases. CDR3 region: CASSQVGGEGQMNTEAFF. The CDR3 DNA sequence: TGCGCCAGCAGCCAAGTTGGGGGCGAGGGACAGATGAACACTGAAGCTTTCTTT.

A word on this clonotype: As the CDR3 is not closed by the conserved phenylalanine or tryptophan, this likely results from a read error. The DNA is omitted, as the CDR3 cannot be located on it reliably, and the CDR3 follows TCRdb's listing. The V and J genes are TRBV20-1 and TRBJ1-6. The CDR3 region is 9 residues in length, termini included. The germline V gene encodes CDR1 DFQATT and CDR2 SNEGSKA (reference sequence). CDR3 sequence: CSARDLGAS.

The chain links TRBV7-3 to TRBJ2-5; 10 positions agree with TRBD2. The CDR3 is 15 residues long. From germline, CDR1 is SGHTA and CDR2 FQGTGA. V trimming: 5 bases; J trimming: 5 bases; junction bases outside the gene matches: 8. The CDR3 bases are TGTGCCAGCAGCGGCGACCTAGCGGGAGAGGAGACCCAGTACTTC. This gives the protein CASSGDLAGEETQYF. Full variable domain (missing parts from reference TRBV7-3 and TRBJ2-5): GAGVSQTPSNKVTEKGKYVELRCDPISGHTALYWYRQSLGQGPEFLIYFQGTGAADDSGLPNDRFFAVRPEGSVSTLKIQRTERGDSAVYLCASSGDLAGEETQYFGPGTRLLVL.

The rearrangement links TRBV7-9 to TRBJ2-1; 10 nucleotides agree with TRBD2. With V trimmed by 2 bases and J by 5 bases, 15 bases remained unmatched. The germline V gene encodes CDR1 SEHNR and CDR2 FQNEAQ (reference sequence). This CDR3 has 19 amino acids. CDR3 loop: CASSLRLAASGRGNNEQFF. For the CDR3, the DNA is TGTGCCAGCAGCTTAAGGCTCGCGGCTAGCGGGAGAGGGAACAATGAGCAGTTCTTC.